This T cell receptor beta chain is from a study of T cells in localized non-small cell lung cancer. This clone was seen ten or more times. The method was immunoSEQ multiplex PCR; TCRdb's version includes in-frame clones alone and lacks a portion of them. The sample has over 2,000 clones, less than 25% seen once. Per the germline V gene, CDR1 is SGHTA and CDR2 is FQGNSA. The CDR3 spans 13 residues. V gave up 8 bases and J gave up 0 bases, with 11 bases separating them. This sample comprised lung tumor tissue, obtained before any cancer treatment. The rearrangement uses TRBV7-2 and TRBJ2-7; D unresolved. The sequence was obtained from a male donor older than 55 with stage I lung adenocarcinoma. The CDR3 loop is CASRVAGSYEQYF. The CDR3 coding sequence is TGTGCCAGCCGGGTGGCAGGCTCCTACGAGCAGTACTTC.